The 13 T cell receptor beta chains below were found in one sample sequenced in a study of blood T cells in healthy people across ages. Together with a sample-barcoded 5' primer, a J-beta primer mix was included in a second PCR lasting 7 to 11 cycles. TCRdb re-analysed the 5' RACE reads in MiXCR, keeping a single row per CDR3 protein. This sample has 1,300,000 or so distinct CDR3 sequences, with around 59% found just once. Input material: blood. Receptor source: a man younger than 35 in good health.

This rearrangement joins TRBV5-6 to TRBJ2-1; 10 nucleotides agree with TRBD2. Trimming took 0 bases from V and 2 from J; bases not matched to a gene: 5. The germline gives CDR1 SGHDT, CDR2 YYEEEE. This CDR3 region has 17 residues. The CDR3 DNA is TGTGCCAGCAGCTTGGAGTTAGCGGGAGGTACCTACAATGAGCAGTTCTTC. Residues: CASSLELAGGTYNEQFF.

The chain recombines TRBV27 with TRBJ2-1; 13 bases line up with TRBD2. The CDR3 runs 15 residues. Trimming took 4 bases from V and 5 from J; bases not matched to a gene: 2. Germline V lookup: CDR1 MNHEY, CDR2 SMNVEV (reference sequence). CDR3 coding DNA: TGTGCCAGCAGTTCCACTAGCGGGGGGGACAATGAGCAGTTCTTC. Its translation: CASSSTSGGDNEQFF.

The chain joins TRBV21-1 to TRBJ2-1; the DNA was not compared with TRBD1, the D call given in the table. TRBV21-1 is an annotated pseudogene. The CDR3 is 17 amino acids. In DNA, the CDR3 is TGTGCCAGCAGCAAAGGGACAGGCGGGCTACTACCCCATGAGCAGTTCTTC. Residues: CASSKGTGGLLPHEQFF.

The table lists this clonotype with a few counts. This chain connects TRBV29-1 to TRBJ2-3; 8 bases align to TRBD2. Germline V gives CDR1 SQVTM, CDR2 ANQGSEA. V gave up 3 bases and J gave up 3 bases; unmatched junction bases: 11. The CDR3 length is 16 residues. CDR3 protein: CSVDSSGTRGTDTQYF. CDR3 coding DNA: TGCAGCGTTGATTCCTCCGGGACTAGGGGAACAGATACGCAGTATTTT.

The chain combines TRBV27 with TRBJ1-2; tentative D call: TRBD1 (6 bases). Germline V CDR1 and CDR2: MNHEY, SMNVEV (reference sequence). Trimming cost V 7 bases and J 4 bases, with 16 bases left between them. The CDR3 has 14 residues. The CDR3 coding sequence is TGTGCCAGCACCTCTACAGGGACGGCCTATGGCTACACCTTC. Encoded protein: CASTSTGTAYGYTF.

This clonotype was recorded at least ten times. The V call is TRBV27, the J call TRBJ2-7; no firm D call. Trimming cost V 0 bases and J 3 bases, with 6 bases left between them. The germline V gene has CDR1 MNHEY and CDR2 SMNVEV (reference sequence). This CDR3 is built from 13 residues. This CDR3 is CASSLSQFYEQYF. Here the CDR3 DNA reads TGTGCCAGCAGTTTATCGCAGTTCTACGAGCAGTACTTC.

This clonotype has a handful of counts. J is TRBJ2-1 and V is TRBV7-2, with D possibly TRBD1 on 7 matching bases. V was clipped by 4 bases and J by 0 bases, with 25 bases between them. CDR1 and CDR2 from the germline V gene are SGHTA and FQGNSA. The CDR3 length is 20 residues. The CDR3 bases are TGTGCCAGCAGCTACTACTCACAGGGGTGGAGGGGAAGCTCCTACAATGAGCAGTTCTTC. This gives the protein CASSYYSQGWRGSSYNEQFF.

This clonotype was counted a few times. The chain is built from TRBV11-2 and TRBJ2-3, with unresolved D. The germline V gene has CDR1 SGHAT and CDR2 FQNNGV. This CDR3 is built from 16 residues. V dropped 1 base and J dropped 0 bases, with 11 bases sitting between them. Here the CDR3 reads CASSLGARPSTDTQYF. CDR3 nucleotide sequence: TGTGCCAGCAGCTTAGGAGCGCGACCGAGCACAGATACGCAGTATTTT. Filled out from reference TRBV11-2 and TRBJ2-3, the complete variable domain reads EAGVAQSPRYKIIEKRQSVAFWCNPISGHATLYWYQQILGQGPKLLIQFQNNGVVDDSQLPKDRFSAERLKGVDSTLKIQPAKLEDSAVYLCASSLGARPSTDTQYFGPGTRLTVL.

V is TRBV6-5 and J is TRBJ2-7, with D tentatively TRBD1 (6 bases). V gave up 6 bases and J gave up 2 bases, with 11 bases separating them. The CDR3 has 13 residues. Germline V gives CDR1 MNHEY, CDR2 SVGAGI. The CDR3 DNA is TGTGCCAGCAGGCAGGACAGTACCTACGAGCAGTACTTC. Protein product: CASRQDSTYEQYF.

The rearrangement links TRBV20-1 to TRBJ2-7, with TRBD1 matching 7 bases. The CDR3 extends over 15 amino acids. Germline assignment: CDR1 DFQATT and CDR2 SNEGSKA (reference sequence). V dropped 0 bases and J dropped 3; count of bases not matched to a gene: 8. CDR3 DNA sequence: TGCAGTGCTAGAGATGGGAACAGGGGTGGCTACGAGCAGTACTTC. Translation gives CSARDGNRGGYEQYF.

This chain links TRBV11-1 with TRBJ2-5, with a possible D match to TRBD1 (5 bases). V was pared by 4 bases and J by 0 bases, with 6 bases between. The CDR3 covers 13 residues. The germline CDR1 and CDR2 sequences are SGHAT and FQDESV (reference sequence). For the CDR3, the DNA is TGTGCCAGCAGCTGGACACACCAAGAGACCCAGTACTTC. The encoded protein is CASSWTHQETQYF.

This chain joins TRBV20-1 and TRBJ2-5; TRBD2 aligns across 11 bases. With the DNA end fitting TRBJ2-7 better, the J assignment may be wrong. CDR1 and CDR2 (germline): DFQATT, SNEGSKA (reference sequence). This CDR3 is 17 amino acids long. The CDR3, as DNA: TGCAGTGCTAGGGAAACTAGCGGGAGTCCCCTGTCGAGCGAGCAGTACTTC. This gives the protein CSARETSGSPLSSEQYF.

The rearrangement joins TRBV20-1 to TRBJ1-4; D possibly corresponds to TRBD1 (6 bases). Trimming left V 6 bases short and J 5 bases short, with 16 bases between. The CDR3 spans 14 residues. CDR1 and CDR2 from the germline V gene are DFQATT and SNEGSKA (reference sequence). DNA of the CDR3: TGCAGTGCCTCTGGACAGCTCACGAATGAAAAACTGTTTTTT. It codes for CSASGQLTNEKLFF.